This TCR beta chain was obtained from a study of patients and donors after allogeneic stem cell transplantation (dated by TCRdb to the early 2020s). With regard to this clonotype: It has no known antigen specificity. Base-call qualities are not available, and no considerably larger clone is one nucleotide away.

CDR1 and CDR2, looked up from the germline V gene, are SGDLS and YYNGEE. V loses 2 bases of germline sequence and J loses 3 bases, and the interval between the two ends is 8 bases. From the cysteine through the phenylalanine, the CDR3 covers 14 amino acids. Here the CDR3 DNA is all that survives: 42 bases in frame from base 1. The library was made by RT-PCR. Sequenced on a NextSeq 550. TCRdb trimmed public reads at Q25 via fastp, called clones via MiXCR and kept in-frame beta chains. Entries are consolidated by CDR3 protein sequence, retaining the most common genes and DNA. The sample contains roughly 150,000 distinct CDR3 sequences, about 24% of them found a single time. Roughly 26% of the sample belongs to the ten largest clones.

This sequence originates from a human donor who was either an allogeneic HSCT recipient or a stem cell or donor lymphocyte infusion donor (not recorded which). It is not recorded whose cells these are; they may come from a transplant donor. This chain joins TRBV9 to TRBJ2-2; a tentative D match to TRBD1 spans 6 bases. The sample comprised blood, either unsorted or a sorted T cell fraction (not recorded which). The CDR3 reads as follows: CASSVDSYTGELFF. The nucleotide sequence is given as TGTGCCAGCAGCGTGGACAGCTACACCGGGGAGCTGTTTTTT.